This T cell receptor beta chain was observed in a study of shared clonotypes between healthy human individuals. Regarding the study as a whole: Estimated richness was generally greater in naive than memory subsets.

Here immunoSEQ multiplex PCR was the method, and the copy in TCRdb shows in-frame clones only, minus some. The repertoire consists of around 700,000 clones, with 72% occurring once and the leading ten covering under 2%. V was trimmed by 4 bases and J by 7 bases, leaving 20 bases between them. This CDR3 has 16 residues. Germline V gene sequence: CDR1 SGHNT, CDR2 YYREEE (reference sequence). For this clone: Its antigen is as yet unknown.

Splitting of CD4+ cells produced CD45RA+ naive and CD45RA-negative memory subsets. Sequences were obtained from memory CD4+ T cells sorted from blood. The sample's subset: CD45RA-negative fraction. The TCR sequence derives from a woman younger than 45 in good health. This chain links TRBV5-4 with TRBJ2-2; possible D gene TRBD1, 5 bases. The CDR3 protein is CASSPGHPAGVGELFF. DNA of the CDR3: TGTGCCAGCAGCCCAGGGCATCCGGCTGGGGTCGGGGAGCTGTTTTTT.